This T cell receptor beta chain was found in a study of cytomegalovirus exposure and HLA in healthy donors. For the study at large: Clustering assigned about 79% of the 350 to 450 genotyped donors to the Caucasian-associated ancestry cluster.

This PCR relied on a set of 60 Vbeta primers and 13 Jbeta primers. Only in-frame clones appear in the TCRdb table, and some are missing; sequencing was by immunoSEQ multiplex PCR. The sample has around 100,000 clones, approximately 84% seen once. CDR1 is MGHDK, CDR2 SYGVNS, per germline. This CDR3 spans 14 amino acids. The ends lost 4 bases at V and 7 bases at J; junction bases unmatched: 10. The sequenced sample was PBMCs. J is TRBJ2-7 and V is TRBV25-1; 7 nucleotides match TRBD1. This TCR was recovered from a man aged 18 to 29 in good health and CMV-seronegative. CDR3 sequence reads: CASSGRQGPKEQYF. The CDR3 region has the DNA TGTGCCAGCAGTGGAAGACAGGGCCCCAAAGAGCAGTACTTC.